Described below is a single T cell receptor (beta chain) sequence and its context. Its specificity is unknown. The table came from immunoSEQ multiplex PCR; TCRdb's copy has only in-frame clones and leaves some out. The sample holds over 60,000 clones, almost 85% seen once. The record originates from a study of OX40 agonist ivuxolimab in advanced cancers. Study-wide background: Eligibility admitted prior anti-PD-1, anti-PD-L1 or anti-CTLA-4 therapy; 40% to 50% had some. Broader study findings: Among the lowest levels of clonal expansion were found in partial responders at 0.1-3.0 mg/kg. CD8+ T cells averaged more expanded clones than CD4+.

Exclusion of a patient followed from autoimmune disease history or systemic immunosuppression. The V gene's germline CDR1 is SGHAT and CDR2 FQNNGV. CDR3 size: 14 residues. V dropped 5 bases and J dropped 7 bases, with 14 bases sitting between them. Source: CD4+ or CD8+ T cells sorted from blood, taken in a trial of the OX40 agonist ivuxolimab. The chain has TRBV11-2 and TRBJ1-4; D is perhaps TRBD1 (5 bases). This sequence originates from an adult with an advanced solid tumor such as melanoma, head and neck, liver or kidney cancer. CDR3 loop: CASSTGNQGEKLFF. As DNA, the CDR3 is TGTGCCAGCAGCACCGGGAACCAGGGTGAAAAACTGTTTTTT.